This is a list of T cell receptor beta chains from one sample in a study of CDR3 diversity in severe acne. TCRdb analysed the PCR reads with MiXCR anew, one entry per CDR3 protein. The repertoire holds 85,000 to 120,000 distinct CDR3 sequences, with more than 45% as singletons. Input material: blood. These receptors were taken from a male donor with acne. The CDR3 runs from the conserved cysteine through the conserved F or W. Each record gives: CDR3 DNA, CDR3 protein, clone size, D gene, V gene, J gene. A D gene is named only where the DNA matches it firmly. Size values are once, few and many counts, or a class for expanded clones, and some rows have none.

CDR3nt: TGCAGTGCTAGGACAGCGGGGGGGCCCTACAATGAGCAGTTCTTC; CDR3aa: CSARTAGGPYNEQFF; abundance: once; d_gene: TRBD2; v_gene: TRBV20-1; j_gene: TRBJ2-1
CDR3nt: TGTGCCATCAGTCCACTATGGCGCGAGGGCACAGATACGCAGTATTTT; CDR3aa: CAISPLWREGTDTQYF; abundance: many; d_gene: -; v_gene: TRBV10-3; j_gene: TRBJ2-3
CDR3nt: TGTGCCAGCAGTGGCCCCCTGGGGGCCACTGAAGCTTTCTTT; CDR3aa: CASSGPLGATEAFF; abundance: -; d_gene: -; v_gene: TRBV6-1; j_gene: TRBJ1-1
CDR3nt: TGTGCCAGCAGCTTAGGGGGGGTCGACGGATACGAGCAGTACTTC; CDR3aa: CASSLGGVDGYEQYF; abundance: -; d_gene: -; v_gene: TRBV2; j_gene: TRBJ2-7
CDR3nt: TGTGCCAGCAGCCCCCCGCCTAAGAGAGAGCAGTACTTC; CDR3aa: CASSPPPKREQYF; abundance: -; d_gene: -; v_gene: TRBV11-2; j_gene: TRBJ2-7
CDR3nt: TGTGCCAGCACTAGGGATACCTACGGGGAGCTGTTTTTT; CDR3aa: CASTRDTYGELFF; abundance: -; d_gene: -; v_gene: TRBV6-1; j_gene: TRBJ2-2
CDR3nt: TGTGCCACCAGCAGAGATTATTTGAGTGAGCAGTATTTT; CDR3aa: CATSRDYLSEQYF; abundance: -; d_gene: -; v_gene: TRBV15; j_gene: TRBJ2-3
CDR3nt: TGTGCCACCAGTGACCTTGGGGCAGGGGGCGCCACCACCTTC; CDR3aa: CATSDLGAGGATTF; abundance: -; d_gene: TRBD1; v_gene: TRBV24-1; j_gene: TRBJ1-2
CDR3nt: TGCGCCAGCAGTTTATTTAGGACAGAGGGCCCACAAGAGACCCAGTACTTC; CDR3aa: CASSLFRTEGPQETQYF; abundance: -; d_gene: -; v_gene: TRBV25-1; j_gene: TRBJ2-5
CDR3nt: TGTGCCAGCAGTTACGGGTTAGGCCCAGATACGCAGTATTTT; CDR3aa: CASSYGLGPDTQYF; abundance: many; d_gene: -; v_gene: TRBV6-5; j_gene: TRBJ2-3
CDR3nt: TGCGCCAGCAGCTTGTGGGGGGGCGCCGATCAGCCCCAGCATTTT; CDR3aa: CASSLWGGADQPQHF; abundance: many; d_gene: -; v_gene: TRBV5-1; j_gene: TRBJ1-5